These T cell receptor beta chains were read from a single sample in a study of graft-versus-host responses after intestinal transplantation. Profiled with immunoSEQ multiplex PCR; TCRdb holds only in-frame clones, not every one. The data show tens of thousands of clones, with approximately 92% seen just once and over 40% held by the top ten. This sample comprised PBMCs, obtained approximately 260 days after intestinal transplant. The origin of the receptors is a human patient who received an intestinal transplant, so some T cells may come from the graft donor. Both conserved end residues are part of each CDR3. Each record gives: D gene, V gene, J gene, clone size, CDR3 protein, CDR3 DNA. A D gene is named only where the DNA matches it firmly. The size field is filled for only some rows; it gives once, few, many or a size class.

>TRBD1|TRBV10-1|TRBJ1-2|-
CASSELRTGGINGYTF
TGCGCCAGCAGTGAGCTGCGGACAGGGGGCATCAATGGCTACACCTTC
>-|TRBV29-1|TRBJ2-7|-
CSVEDRGLGSYEQYF
TGCAGCGTTGAAGATCGAGGGTTAGGCTCCTACGAGCAGTACTTC
>TRBD2|TRBV5-1|TRBJ2-5|-
CASSLVSSGLWETQYF
TGCGCCAGCAGCTTGGTGTCTAGCGGGCTTTGGGAGACCCAGTACTTC
>-|TRBV6-5|TRBJ1-5|once
CASSRLPQHF
TGTGCCAGCAGCCGGTTACCCCAGCATTTT
>TRBD2|TRBV6-4|TRBJ2-1|-
CASSPSSGSQDEQFF
TGTGCCAGCTCTCCTTCTAGCGGGAGTCAGGATGAGCAGTTCTTC
>-|TRBV27|TRBJ1-2|-
CASSLRGSYGYTF
TGTGCCAGCAGTTTAAGGGGAAGCTATGGCTACACCTTC
>-|TRBV30|TRBJ1-1|-
CAWSWTSKGTEAFF
TGTGCCTGGAGTTGGACCAGCAAGGGCACTGAAGCTTTCTTT
>-|TRBV28|TRBJ1-6|-
CASSLGRVGSPLHF
TGTGCCAGCAGTTTAGGCAGGGTCGGTTCACCCCTCCACTTT
>-|TRBV11-2|TRBJ2-1|-
CASSLGAGAYEQFF
TGTGCCAGCAGTCTGGGGGCTGGCGCCTATGAGCAGTTCTTC
>-|TRBV30|TRBJ2-5|-
CAFTRGHNQETQYF
TGTGCCTTCACGCGGGGACATAACCAAGAGACCCAGTACTTC
>TRBD1|TRBV27|TRBJ1-1|-
CASSRQGAKTEAFF
TGTGCCAGCAGCCGACAGGGGGCGAAAACTGAAGCTTTCTTT
>TRBD1|TRBV5-5|TRBJ2-7|-
CASSWDRDNEQYF
TGTGCCAGCAGCTGGGACAGGGACAACGAGCAGTACTTC
>-|TRBV14|TRBJ2-1|few
CASTPGNVNEQFF
TGTGCCAGCACCCCGGGGAACGTCAATGAGCAGTTCTTC
>TRBD1|TRBV4-2|TRBJ1-1|-
CASSATGGKNTEAFF
TGTGCCAGCAGCGCGACAGGGGGAAAGAACACTGAAGCTTTCTTT
>-|TRBV21-1|TRBJ1-6|-
CASSWGHIHHNSPLHF
TGTGCCAGCAGTTGGGGGCACATACATCATAATTCACCCCTCCACTTT
>TRBD1|TRBV4-1|TRBJ2-4|-
CASRETGSSKNIQYF
TGCGCCAGCAGAGAGACAGGGTCGTCCAAAAACATTCAGTACTTC